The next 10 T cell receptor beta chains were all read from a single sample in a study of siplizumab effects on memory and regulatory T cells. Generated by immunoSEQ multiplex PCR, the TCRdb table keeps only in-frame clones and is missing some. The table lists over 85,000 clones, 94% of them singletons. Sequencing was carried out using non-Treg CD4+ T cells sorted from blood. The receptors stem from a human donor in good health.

In nucleotides, the CDR3 is TGTGCCAGCAGCTTAGATAGCGGGAGGGCCCCTAATGAGCAGTTCTTC. This gives the protein CASSLDSGRAPNEQFF. The chain recombines TRBV7-2 with TRBJ2-1; 11 bases match TRBD2. After removal of 1 base from V and 7 bases from J, the junction contained 6 bases not matched to a gene. Germline CDR1 SGHTA, CDR2 FQGNSA. CDR3 length: 16 amino acids.

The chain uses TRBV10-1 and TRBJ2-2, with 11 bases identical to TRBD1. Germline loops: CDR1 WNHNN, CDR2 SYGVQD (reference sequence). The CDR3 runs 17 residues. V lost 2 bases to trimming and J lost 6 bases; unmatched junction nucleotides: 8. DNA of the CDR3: TGCGCCAGCAGTGAGGCCCCGGGACAGGGGGTGGCCGGGGAGCTGTTTTTT. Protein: CASSEAPGQGVAGELFF.

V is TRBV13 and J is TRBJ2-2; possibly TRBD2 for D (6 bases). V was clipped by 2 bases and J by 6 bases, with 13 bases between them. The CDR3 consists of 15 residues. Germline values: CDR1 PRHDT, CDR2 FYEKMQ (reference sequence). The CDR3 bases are TGTGCCAGCAGCTTACAGGGAGGAGGAGCCGGGGAGCTGTTTTTT. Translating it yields CASSLQGGGAGELFF.

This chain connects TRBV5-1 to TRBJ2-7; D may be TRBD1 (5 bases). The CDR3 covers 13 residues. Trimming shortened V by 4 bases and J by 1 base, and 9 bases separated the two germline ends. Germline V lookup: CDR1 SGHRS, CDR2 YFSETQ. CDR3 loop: CASSEDMSYEQYF. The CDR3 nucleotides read TGCGCCAGCAGCGAGGACATGTCCTACGAGCAGTACTTC.

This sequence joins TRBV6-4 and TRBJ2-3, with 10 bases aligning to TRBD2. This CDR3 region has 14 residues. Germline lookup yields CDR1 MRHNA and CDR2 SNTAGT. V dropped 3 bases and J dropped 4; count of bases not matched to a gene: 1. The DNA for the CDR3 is TGTGCCAGCAGTGAGGGACTAGCGTCAGATACGCAGTATTTT. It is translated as CASSEGLASDTQYF.

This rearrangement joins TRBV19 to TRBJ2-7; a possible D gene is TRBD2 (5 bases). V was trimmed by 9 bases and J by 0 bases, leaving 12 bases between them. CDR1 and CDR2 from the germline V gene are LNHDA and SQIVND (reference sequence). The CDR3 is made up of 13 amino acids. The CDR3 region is CASSREHSYEQYF. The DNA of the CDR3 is TGTGCCAGCTCTAGGGAGCACTCCTACGAGCAGTACTTC.

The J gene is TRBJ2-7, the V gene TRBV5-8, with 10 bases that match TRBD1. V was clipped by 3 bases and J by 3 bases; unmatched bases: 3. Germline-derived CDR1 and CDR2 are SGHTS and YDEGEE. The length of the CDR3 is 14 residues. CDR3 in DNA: TGTGCCAGCAGCTGGGACAGGGGTTACTACGAGCAGTACTTC. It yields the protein CASSWDRGYYEQYF.

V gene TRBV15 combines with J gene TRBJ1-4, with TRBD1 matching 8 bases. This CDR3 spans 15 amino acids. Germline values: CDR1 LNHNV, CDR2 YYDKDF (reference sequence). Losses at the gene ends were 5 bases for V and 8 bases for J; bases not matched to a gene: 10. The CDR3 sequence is CATSRAWTGNEKLFF. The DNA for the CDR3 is TGTGCCACCAGCCGAGCCTGGACAGGGAACGAAAAACTGTTTTTT.

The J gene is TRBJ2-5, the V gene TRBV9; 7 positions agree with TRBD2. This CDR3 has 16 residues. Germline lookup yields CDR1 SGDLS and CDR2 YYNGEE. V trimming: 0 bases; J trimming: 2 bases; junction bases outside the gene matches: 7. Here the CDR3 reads CASSVAGGRTQETQYF. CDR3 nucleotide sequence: TGTGCCAGCAGCGTAGCCGGCGGGAGAACACAAGAGACCCAGTACTTC.

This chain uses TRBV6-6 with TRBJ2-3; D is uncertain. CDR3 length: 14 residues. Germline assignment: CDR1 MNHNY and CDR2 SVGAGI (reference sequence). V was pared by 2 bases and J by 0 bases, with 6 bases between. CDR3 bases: TGTGCCAGCAGTTACAGGCGGAGCACAGATACGCAGTATTTT. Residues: CASSYRRSTDTQYF.